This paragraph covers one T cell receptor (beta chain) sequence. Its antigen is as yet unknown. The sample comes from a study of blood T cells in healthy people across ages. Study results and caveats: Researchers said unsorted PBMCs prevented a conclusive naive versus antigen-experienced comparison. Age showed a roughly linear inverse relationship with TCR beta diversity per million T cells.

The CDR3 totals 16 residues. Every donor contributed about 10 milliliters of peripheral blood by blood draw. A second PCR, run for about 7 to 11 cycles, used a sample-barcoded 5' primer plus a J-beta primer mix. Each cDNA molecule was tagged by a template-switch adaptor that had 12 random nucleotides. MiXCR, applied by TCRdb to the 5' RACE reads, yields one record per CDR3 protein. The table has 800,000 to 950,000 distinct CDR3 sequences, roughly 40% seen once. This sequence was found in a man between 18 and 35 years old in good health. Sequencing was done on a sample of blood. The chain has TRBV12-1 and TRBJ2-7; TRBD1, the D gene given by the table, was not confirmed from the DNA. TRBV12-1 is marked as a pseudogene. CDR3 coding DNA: TGTGCCAGCAGCTCACGGACAGGCCCAAGCTCCTACGAGCAGTACTTC. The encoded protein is CASSSRTGPSSYEQYF.